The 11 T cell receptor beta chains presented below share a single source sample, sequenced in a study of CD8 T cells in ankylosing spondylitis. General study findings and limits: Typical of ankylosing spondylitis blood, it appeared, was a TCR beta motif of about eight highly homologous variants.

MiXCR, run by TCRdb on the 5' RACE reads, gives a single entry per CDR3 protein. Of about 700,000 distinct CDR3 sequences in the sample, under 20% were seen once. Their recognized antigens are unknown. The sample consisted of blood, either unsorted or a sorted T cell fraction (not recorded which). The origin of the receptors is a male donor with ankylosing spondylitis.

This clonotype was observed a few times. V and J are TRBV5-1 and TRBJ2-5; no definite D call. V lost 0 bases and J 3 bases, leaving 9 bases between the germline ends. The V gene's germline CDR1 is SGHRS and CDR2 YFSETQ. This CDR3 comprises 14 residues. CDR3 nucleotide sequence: TGCGCCAGCAGCTTGGGGGTGTTGGAAGAGACCCAGTACTTC. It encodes CASSLGVLEETQYF.

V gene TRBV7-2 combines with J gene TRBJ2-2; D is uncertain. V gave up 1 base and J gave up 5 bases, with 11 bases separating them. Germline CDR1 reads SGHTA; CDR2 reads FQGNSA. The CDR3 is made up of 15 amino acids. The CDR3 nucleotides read TGTGCCAGCAGCTTAGGAAGGGATCCAACCGGGGAGCTGTTTTTT. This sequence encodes CASSLGRDPTGELFF.

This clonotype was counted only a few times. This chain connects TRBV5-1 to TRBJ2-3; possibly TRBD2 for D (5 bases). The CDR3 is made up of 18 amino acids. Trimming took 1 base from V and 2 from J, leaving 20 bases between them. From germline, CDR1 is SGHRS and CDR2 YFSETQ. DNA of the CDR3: TGCGCCAGCAGCTTGAACCCAGCGGCCCACCAAAACACAGATACGCAGTATTTT. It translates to CASSLNPAAHQNTDTQYF.

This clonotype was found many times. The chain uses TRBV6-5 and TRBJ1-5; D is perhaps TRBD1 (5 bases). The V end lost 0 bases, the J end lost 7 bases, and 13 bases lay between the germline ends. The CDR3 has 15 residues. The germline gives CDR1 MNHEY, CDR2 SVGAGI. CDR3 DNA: TGTGCCAGCAGTTACTCGACCAGGGCTAAGCAGCCCCAGCATTTT. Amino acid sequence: CASSYSTRAKQPQHF.

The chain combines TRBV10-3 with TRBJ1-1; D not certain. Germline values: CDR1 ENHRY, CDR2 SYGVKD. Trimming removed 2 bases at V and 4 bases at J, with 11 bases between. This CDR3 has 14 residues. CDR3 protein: CAISERQTGTEAFF. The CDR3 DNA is TGTGCCATCAGTGAGAGACAAACCGGCACTGAAGCTTTCTTT.

The CDR3 region is CASSYSTGSTGELFF. Written as DNA, the CDR3 is TGTGCCAGCAGTTACTCTACGGGTAGCACCGGGGAGCTGTTTTTT. The chain couples TRBV6-2 or TRBV6-3 to TRBJ2-2; D is ambiguous. Germline loops: CDR1 MNHEY, CDR2 SVGEGT. The ends were cut back, 0 bases at V and 4 bases at J, with 9 bases in the middle. This CDR3 has 15 amino acids.

The CDR3 spells CASSAYDRSANYGYTF. CDR3 sequence (DNA): TGTGCCAGCAGTGCGTACGACAGGTCAGCTAACTATGGCTACACCTTC. The chain employs TRBV6-1 and TRBJ1-2, with D perhaps matching TRBD1 (6 bases). Germline-derived CDR1 and CDR2 are MNHNS and SASEGT. This CDR3 region has 16 residues. Between the trimmed V and J ends, which lost 4 bases and 0 bases, there was a span of 15 bases.

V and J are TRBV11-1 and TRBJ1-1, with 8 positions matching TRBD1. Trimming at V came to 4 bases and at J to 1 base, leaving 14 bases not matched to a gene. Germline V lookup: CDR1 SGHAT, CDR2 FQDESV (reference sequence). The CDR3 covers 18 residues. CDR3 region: CASSSDPAGGIGNTEAFF. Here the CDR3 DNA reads TGTGCCAGCAGCTCCGACCCGGCAGGGGGCATCGGGAACACTGAAGCTTTCTTT. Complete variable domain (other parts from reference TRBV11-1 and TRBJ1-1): EAEVAQSPRYKITEKSQAVAFWCDPISGHATLYWYRQILGQGPELLVQFQDESVVDDSQLPKDRFSAERLKGVDSTLKIQPAELGDSAMYLCASSSDPAGGIGNTEAFFGQGTRLTVV.

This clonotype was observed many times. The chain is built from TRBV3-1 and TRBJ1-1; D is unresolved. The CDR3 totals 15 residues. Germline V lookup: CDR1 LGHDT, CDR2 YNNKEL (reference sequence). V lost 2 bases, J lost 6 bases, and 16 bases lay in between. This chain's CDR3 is CASSQISGSKAEAFF. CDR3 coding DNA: TGTGCCAGCAGCCAAATTAGCGGGAGTAAAGCTGAAGCTTTCTTT.

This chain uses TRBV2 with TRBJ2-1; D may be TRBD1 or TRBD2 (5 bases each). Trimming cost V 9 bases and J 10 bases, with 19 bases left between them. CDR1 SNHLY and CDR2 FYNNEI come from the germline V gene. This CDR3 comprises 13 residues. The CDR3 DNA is TGTGCCAGTTCTGTCGCAGGGCTAGCCGAGCAGTTCTTC. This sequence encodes CASSVAGLAEQFF.

CDR3 protein: CASSVERTANYGYTF. CDR3 DNA sequence: TGTGCCAGCAGCGTAGAGAGGACAGCGAACTATGGCTACACCTTC. V gene TRBV9 combines with J gene TRBJ1-2, with D perhaps matching TRBD1 (6 bases). Germline V gene lookup returns CDR1 SGDLS and CDR2 YYNGEE. Trimming pared 0 bases from V and 2 bases from J, leaving 11 bases between. The CDR3 extends over 15 amino acids.